The clone carrying this T cell receptor (beta chain) showed up just a few times. Its specificity is unknown. This CDR3 contains 16 residues. Per the germline V gene, CDR1 is MNHEY and CDR2 is SVGEGT. The V and J ends lost 5 bases and 4 bases respectively, with 20 bases between them. This specimen comes from a study of CD8 T cells in ankylosing spondylitis. By quantitative 5'-RACE with molecular barcodes, the TCR beta libraries were made. TCRdb passed the 5' RACE reads through MiXCR, listing each CDR3 protein once. The data show over 600,000 distinct CDR3 sequences, with around 17% seen just once and around 19% held by the top ten. Overall study findings and caveats: Peripheral blood held disease-linked clones only at relatively low frequency, and these were CD8+. The study identified a TCR beta motif of roughly eight highly homologous variants that appeared characteristic of ankylosing spondylitis blood. In reactive arthritis synovial fluid and blood, some motif variants had been reported before. Disease-associated clones were reportedly significantly overrepresented in matched ankylosing spondylitis synovial fluid.

Specimen: blood, either unsorted or a sorted T cell fraction (not recorded which). The chain joins TRBV6-2 or TRBV6-3 to TRBJ1-1; D gene uncertain. The clonotype was recovered from a male donor with ankylosing spondylitis. CDR3 in amino acids: CASSLFGGPGVTEAFF. The CDR3 nucleotides read TGTGCCAGCAGTCTCTTTGGTGGGCCCGGGGTCACTGAAGCTTTCTTT.